This T cell receptor (beta chain) was captured by sequencing in a study of shared clonotypes between healthy human individuals. Per the study methods: ImmunoSEQ only sent back junction sequences with no quality scores, so filtering was done differently. Repertoires were generated with immunoSEQ multiplex PCR, while TCRdb's copy carries only in-frame clones and drops some. Clone size and V and J calls were adopted from that table, with D and trimming inferred from the DNA. Found here are 950,000 to 1,200,000 clones, approximately 80% of them singletons; the top ten hold over 0.8%. Germline lookup yields CDR1 SGDLS and CDR2 YYNGEE. V gave up 4 bases and J gave up 3 bases; unmatched junction bases: 0. The CDR3 is 14 amino acids. Division of CD4+ cells produced a CD45RA+ naive subset and a CD45RA-negative memory subset. Study observations and caveats: With four donors compared, around 5% of naive CD4 clonotypes were shared. Naive subsets, compared against memory subsets, generally had larger estimated richness values.

With regard to this clone: What it recognizes is unknown.

The TCR was taken from a man aged 18 to 29 in good health. Some clones in this sample may be carry-over from other donors' samples. The gene calls are TRBV9 and TRBJ2-1, with 11 bases fitting TRBD2. The sequenced sample consisted of memory CD4+ T cells from PBMCs. The subset was: CD45RA-negative fraction. CDR3 loop: CASSTSGGYNEQFF. The CDR3 DNA reads TGTGCCAGCAGCACTAGCGGGGGCTACAATGAGCAGTTCTTC.